Described below is a single T cell receptor (beta chain) sequence and its context. This sample was taken from a study of blood T cell repertoires in COVID-19. Study as a whole: Spain, Italy and the United States supplied samples that represented acute and convalescent COVID-19. PBMCs, B-cell-depleted T cells, or T cells were the source of the cDNA or gDNA that made up the material.

Original methodology: Estimated nucleated cell counts came from reference gene primer amplification. Profiling relied on immunoSEQ multiplex PCR, and the TCRdb table lists in-frame clones only, not all of them. V and J calls and clone size are copied from that table; D and trimming were computed from the DNA. The sample has around 68,000 clones; about 81% are singletons. The CDR3 is 14 residues long. Germline-derived CDR1 and CDR2 are MDHEN and SYDVKM. Trimming cost V 3 bases and J 10 bases; bases outside gene matches: 6. The chain uses TRBV28 and TRBJ1-6; 7 bases map to TRBD1. The receptor comes from a human donor in a cohort sampled during active COVID-19. Input material: peripheral blood. Written as DNA, the CDR3 is TGTGCCAGCAGTTTCGTACAGGGGCAGTCACCCCTCCACTTT. It specifies CASSFVQGQSPLHF.